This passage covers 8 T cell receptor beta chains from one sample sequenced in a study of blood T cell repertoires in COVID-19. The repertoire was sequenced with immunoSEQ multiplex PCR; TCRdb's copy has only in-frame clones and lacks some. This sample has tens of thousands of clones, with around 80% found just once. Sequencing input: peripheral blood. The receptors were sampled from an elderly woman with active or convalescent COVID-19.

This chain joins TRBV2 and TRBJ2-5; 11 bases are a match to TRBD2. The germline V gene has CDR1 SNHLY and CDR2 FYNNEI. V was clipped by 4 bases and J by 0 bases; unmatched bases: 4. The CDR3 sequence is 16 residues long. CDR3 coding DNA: TGTGCCAGCAGTGTAGCGGGGGGGCACCACCAAGAGACCCAGTACTTC. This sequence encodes CASSVAGGHHQETQYF.

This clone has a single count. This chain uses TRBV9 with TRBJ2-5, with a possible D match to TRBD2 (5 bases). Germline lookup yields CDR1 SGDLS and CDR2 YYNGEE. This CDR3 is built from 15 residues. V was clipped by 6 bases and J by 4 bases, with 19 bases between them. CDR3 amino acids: CASNNNGLGRETQYF. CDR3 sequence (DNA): TGTGCCAGCAACAACAACGGGCTGGGGAGAGAGACCCAGTACTTC.

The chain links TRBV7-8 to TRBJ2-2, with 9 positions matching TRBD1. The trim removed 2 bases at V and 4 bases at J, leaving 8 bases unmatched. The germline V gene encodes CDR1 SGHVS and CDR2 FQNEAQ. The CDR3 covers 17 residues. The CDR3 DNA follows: TGTGCCAGCAGCTTAAGAACGGGACAGGGACCCACCGGGGAGCTGTTTTTT. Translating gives CASSLRTGQGPTGELFF.

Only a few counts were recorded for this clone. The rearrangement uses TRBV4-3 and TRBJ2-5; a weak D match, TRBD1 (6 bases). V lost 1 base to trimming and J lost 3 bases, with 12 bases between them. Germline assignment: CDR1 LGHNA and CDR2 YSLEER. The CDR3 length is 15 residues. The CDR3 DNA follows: TGCGCCAGCAGCCAAGCTTCGACAGGAGAAGAGACCCAGTACTTC. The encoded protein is CASSQASTGEETQYF.

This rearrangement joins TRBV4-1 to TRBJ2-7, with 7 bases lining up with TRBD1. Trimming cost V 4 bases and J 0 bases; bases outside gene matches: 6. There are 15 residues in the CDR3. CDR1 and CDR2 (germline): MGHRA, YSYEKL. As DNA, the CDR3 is TGCGCCAGCAGCCGAGGGGGCTCCAGCTCCTACGAGCAGTACTTC. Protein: CASSRGGSSSYEQYF.

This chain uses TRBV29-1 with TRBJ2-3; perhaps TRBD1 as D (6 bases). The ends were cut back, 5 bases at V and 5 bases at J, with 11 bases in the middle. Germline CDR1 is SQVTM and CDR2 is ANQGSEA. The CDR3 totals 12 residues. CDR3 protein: CSVQRQVDTQYF. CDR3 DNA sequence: TGCAGCGTTCAGCGACAGGTAGATACGCAGTATTTT.

CDR3 in amino acids: CASRSGSDEQYF. The CDR3 DNA reads as TGTGCCAGCAGGAGCGGGAGCGACGAGCAGTACTTC. V usage is TRBV6-5 and J usage is TRBJ2-7; 8 bases agree with TRBD2. Looked up from germline, CDR1 is MNHEY and CDR2 is SVGAGI. J gave up 5 bases and V 6 bases, and 3 bases lay outside the gene matches. This CDR3 is 12 amino acids long.

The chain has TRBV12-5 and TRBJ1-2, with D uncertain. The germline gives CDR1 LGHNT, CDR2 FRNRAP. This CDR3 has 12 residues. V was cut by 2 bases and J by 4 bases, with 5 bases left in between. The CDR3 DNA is TGTGCTAGTGGTTTGTCCGGCTATGGCTACACCTTC. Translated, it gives CASGLSGYGYTF.